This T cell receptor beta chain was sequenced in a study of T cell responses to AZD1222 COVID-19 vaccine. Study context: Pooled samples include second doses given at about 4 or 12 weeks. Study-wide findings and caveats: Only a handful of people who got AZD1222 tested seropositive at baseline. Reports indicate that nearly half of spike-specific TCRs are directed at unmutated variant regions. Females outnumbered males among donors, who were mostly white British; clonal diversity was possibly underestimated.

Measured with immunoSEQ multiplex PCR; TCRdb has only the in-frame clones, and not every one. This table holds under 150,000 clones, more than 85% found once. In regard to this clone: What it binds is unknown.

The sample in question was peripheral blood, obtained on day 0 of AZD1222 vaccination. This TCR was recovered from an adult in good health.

The CDR3 DNA follows: TGCAGCGTTGAAGATGGAAAGCAGTTCTTC. It codes for CSVEDGKQFF. This chain connects TRBV29-1 to TRBJ2-1; D is unresolved. Per germline, CDR1 SQVTM and CDR2 ANQGSEA. Trimming pared 0 bases from V and 11 bases from J, leaving 5 bases between. The CDR3 runs to 10 residues.